This T cell receptor beta chain is from a study of blood T cell repertoires in COVID-19 (dated by TCRdb to the early 2020s). In the study overall: Samples covering the acute and convalescent phases of COVID-19 were provided by collaborators in the United States, Italy and Spain. The material from the prospective study consisted of cDNA or gDNA derived from T cells, B-cell-depleted T cells, or PBMCs. The dataset comprised deeply sampled blood TCRbeta repertoires from subjects exposed to, actively infected with, or recovered from COVID-19. The repertoires were made available in a free public database intended to serve as a resource for research on the immune response to SARS-CoV-2. The samples were drawn from the first 160 participants of the ongoing ImmuneRACE study and from 1,254 subjects provided by 6 global collaborators. Sample metadata almost always included a de-identified subject ID, COVID-19 status, age in years and sex. Where HLA class I and class II types were available, the types were taken from metadata supplied by the sample provider, not from assay-based typing. What the research found in general, with its limitations: The amount of clinical and demographic metadata varied by source and participant and was provided uncurated.

As regards this clone: It lacks a known antigen. No base-level quality is on record; no much larger clone is a single base apart.

One collaborating source in Seattle enrolled patients while the patients were actively infected and followed the patients over time throughout the course of disease. Whole blood was collected in K2EDTA tubes by collaborating institutions according to the institutions' own protocols. Collaborator samples were shipped for TCRbeta analysis as frozen whole blood, isolated PBMCs, or DNA extracted from either sample type. The immunoSEQ Assay, a bias-controlled multiplex PCR, was used to amplify TCRbeta CDR3 regions from genomic DNA. On the authors' methods: Within the assay, amplification of reference gene primers was used to estimate how many nucleated cells each sample contained. Sequence reads were collapsed and filtered to measure the absolute abundance of every unique TCRbeta CDR3 rearrangement. For each sample, productive Simpson clonality was calculated as the square root of Simpson's diversity index across productive rearrangements. TCRdb carries this immuneACCESS record with in-frame sequences only. Its versions omit some clonotypes, under half of them owing to an unresolved V gene in the studies checked, with the rest unexplained. The V and J calls and clone size come from that table; D and trimming were worked out from the DNA. This sample is represented by some 230,000 clones; approximately 78% of them were singletons. Around 8% of the sample goes to the ten largest clones.

Based on the germline V gene, the CDR1 and CDR2 sequences are MNHEY and SVGAGI. Spanning cysteine to phenylalanine, the CDR3 consists of 14 amino acids. Only CDR3 DNA is held: 42 bases, read in frame from base 1. Deletion took 4 bases off V and 0 bases off J, with a span of 10 bases between the germline ends. Input material: peripheral blood. The clonotype originates from a woman older than 75 with COVID-19, enrolled during active disease. The chain is encoded by TRBV6-5 joined to TRBJ2-7; TRBD1 is perhaps the D gene, given 5 matching bases. The DNA sequence follows: TGTGCCAGCAGTTTTCGCAGGGACTCCTACGAGCAGTACTTC. Its protein product is CASSFRRDSYEQYF.